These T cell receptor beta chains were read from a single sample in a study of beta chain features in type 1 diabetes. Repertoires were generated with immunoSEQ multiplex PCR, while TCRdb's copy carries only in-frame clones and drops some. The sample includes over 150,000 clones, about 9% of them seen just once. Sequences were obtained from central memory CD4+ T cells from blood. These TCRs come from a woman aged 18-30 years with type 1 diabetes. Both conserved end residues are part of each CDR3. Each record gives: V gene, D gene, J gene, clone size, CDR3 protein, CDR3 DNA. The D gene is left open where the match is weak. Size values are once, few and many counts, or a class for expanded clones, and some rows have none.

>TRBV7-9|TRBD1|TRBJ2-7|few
CASSSGQGGTGEQYF
TGTGCCAGCAGTTCCGGACAGGGGGGAACAGGCGAGCAGTACTTC
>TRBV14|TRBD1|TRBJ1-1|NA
CASSHGTAEAFF
TGTGCCAGCAGCCACGGGACAGCAGAAGCTTTCTTT
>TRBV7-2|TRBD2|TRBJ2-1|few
CASSLVTSGRNEQFF
TGTGCCAGCAGCTTAGTGACTAGCGGGAGGAATGAGCAGTTCTTC
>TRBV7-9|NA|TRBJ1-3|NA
CASSPLRDSGNTIYF
TGTGCCAGCAGCCCTCTGAGGGACTCTGGAAACACCATATATTTT
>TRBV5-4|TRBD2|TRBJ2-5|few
CASSGTSLQETQYF
TGTGCCAGCAGCGGGACTAGCTTACAAGAGACCCAGTACTTC
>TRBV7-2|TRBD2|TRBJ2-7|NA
CASRNSGGLYF
TGTGCCAGCAGGAACAGCGGGGGGCTGTACTTC
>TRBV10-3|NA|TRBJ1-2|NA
CAISGGAFNYGYTF
TGTGCCATCAGTGGGGGAGCCTTTAACTATGGCTACACCTTC
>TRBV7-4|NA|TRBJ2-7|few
CASSLAHRAPVADYEQYF
TGTGCCAGCAGCCTGGCCCACAGGGCCCCTGTCGCGGATTACGAGCAGTACTTC
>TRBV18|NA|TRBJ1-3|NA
CASHTWTAGNTIYF
TGTGCCAGCCACACCTGGACAGCTGGAAACACCATATATTTT
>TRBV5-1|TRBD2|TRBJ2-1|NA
CASSLAPLWEGRWSYNEQFF
TGCGCCAGCAGCTTGGCCCCCCTGTGGGAGGGCCGGTGGTCCTACAATGAGCAGTTCTTC
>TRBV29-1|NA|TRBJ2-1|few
CSVSDSLSYNEQFF
TGCAGCGTCAGCGACAGTCTTTCCTACAATGAGCAGTTCTTC
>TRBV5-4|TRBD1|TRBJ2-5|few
CASSLGGQPWTQYF
TGTGCCAGCAGCTTGGGGGGACAGCCTTGGACCCAGTACTTC
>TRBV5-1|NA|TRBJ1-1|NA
CASSLGQPNTEAFF
TGCGCCAGCAGCTTGGGACAGCCGAACACTGAAGCTTTCTTT
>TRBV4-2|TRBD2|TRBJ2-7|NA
CASSGQRGASYEQYF
TGTGCCAGCAGCGGACAGCGGGGGGCTAGCTACGAGCAGTACTTC
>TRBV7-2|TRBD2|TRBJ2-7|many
CASSWGLAGAAYEQYF
TGTGCCAGCAGCTGGGGTCTAGCGGGAGCAGCCTACGAGCAGTACTTC
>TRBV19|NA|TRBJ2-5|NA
CASTGTSGGWETQYF
TGTGCCAGTACCGGTACCTCGGGGGGCTGGGAGACCCAGTACTTC
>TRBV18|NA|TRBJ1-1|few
CASSPLEEAEAFF
TGTGCCAGCTCACCACTCGAAGAGGCTGAAGCTTTCTTT
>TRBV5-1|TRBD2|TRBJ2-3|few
CASSSGLARQYF
TGCGCCAGCAGCTCCGGACTAGCGAGGCAGTATTTT
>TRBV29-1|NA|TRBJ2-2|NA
CSIEGQRFSGELFF
TGCAGCATTGAAGGACAAAGGTTCAGCGGGGAGCTGTTTTTT
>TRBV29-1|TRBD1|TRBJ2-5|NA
CSAQGAETQYF
TGCAGCGCCCAGGGGGCAGAGACCCAGTACTTC
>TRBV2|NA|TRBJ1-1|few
CASRVTGIKNTEAFF
TGTGCCAGCAGGGTAACAGGGATAAAGAACACTGAAGCTTTCTTT
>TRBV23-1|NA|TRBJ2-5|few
CASSTIPRQETQYF
TGCGCCAGCAGTACAATCCCCCGCCAAGAGACCCAGTACTTC